The rows below give T cell receptor beta chains drawn from one sample of a study of Ad26.COV2.S vaccination and SARS-CoV-2 variants. Libraries were prepared by immunoSEQ multiplex PCR; TCRdb keeps only in-frame clonotypes and omits some of them. The sample lists about 250,000 clones; 70% to 90% were seen once. Sample: peripheral blood, taken in a trial of Ad26.COV2.S vaccine versus placebo. These receptors came from a person between 18 and 60 years old who received the Ad26.COV2.S COVID-19 vaccine or a placebo. Each CDR3 is given without its conserved first and last residue. Clone sizes are given selectively: once, few, many, or a class where the clone is expanded.

j_call clone_size v_call cdr3_aa
TRBJ2-2 . TRBV5-1 ASSQGLAGFRNTGELF
TRBJ1-5 . TRBV12-5 ASAVQGGRNQPQH
TRBJ2-6 . TRBV5-1 ASSLDGLIGSGANVLT
TRBJ2-1 . TRBV7-2 ASSPQLGAPYNEQF
TRBJ2-7 . TRBV28 ASSSGAGSYEQY
TRBJ1-1 few TRBV3-1/TRBV3-2 ASSQSDRNTEAF
TRBJ2-7 . TRBV5-1 ASSSRRDRGPHEQY
TRBJ2-7 . TRBV6-5 ASTNGGASSYEQY
TRBJ2-4 . TRBV7-2 ASSLANENIQY
TRBJ2-7 . TRBV12-3/TRBV12-4 ASSLAGGPGY
TRBJ2-2 . TRBV10-3 AISARTGNTGELF
TRBJ2-1 . TRBV19 ASSIGTGWGNEQF
TRBJ2-7 few TRBV6-5 ASSPVSGSSYEQY
TRBJ1-4 few TRBV4-3 ASSQVATGDRGEKLF
TRBJ1-2 . TRBV3-1/TRBV3-2 ASGPRQRTGDGYT
TRBJ1-2 . TRBV12-3/TRBV12-4 ASSYTDYGYT